This T cell receptor beta chain was recorded in a study of shared clonotypes between healthy human individuals. Study in general: Every donor yielded three CD4 naive, three CD4 memory, two CD8 naive and one CD8 memory plate.

The assay ran at deep level. Repertoires were generated with immunoSEQ multiplex PCR, while TCRdb's copy carries only in-frame clones and drops some. The sample yields nearly 600,000 clones, about 95% seen once. There are 14 residues in the CDR3. The junction had 4 bases not matched to a gene; V was cut back by 3 bases and J by 4 bases. The germline V gene encodes CDR1 MDHEN and CDR2 SYDVKM. On this clone: Its antigen is unknown.

CD45RO-negative cells were positively selected for CCR7, leaving out terminally differentiated effector memory CD45RA+ cells. Study-wide points: Clonotype sharing among donors likely depends on sequencing depth.

Sequencing was carried out using naive CD8+ T cells sorted from blood. This rearrangement joins TRBV28 to TRBJ2-7; 9 bases are shared with TRBD1. The receptor was derived from a woman aged 25 to 39 in good health. CDR3 sequence: CASSFTGQGYEQYF. The CDR3 DNA reads TGTGCCAGCAGTTTCACTGGACAGGGGTACGAGCAGTACTTC. Together with reference TRBV28 and TRBJ2-7, the CDR3 gives the full variable domain: DVKVTQSSRYLVKRTGEKVFLECVQDMDHENMFWYRQDPGLGLRLIYFSYDVKMKEKGDIPEGYSVSREKKERFSLILESASTNQTSMYLCASSFTGQGYEQYFGPGTRLTVT.